The T cell receptor beta chain under discussion was sequenced for a study of CD8+CD57+ T cells in acquired aplastic anemia. Findings and caveats of the study: The study found no significant CD8+ Simpson's diversity difference between patients and controls.

On this clonotype: What it recognizes is unknown.

Germline values: CDR1 LGHNT, CDR2 FRNRAP. This CDR3 has 16 amino acids. Profiles of TCR beta VDJ and CDR3 were generated from a genomic DNA template. TCRdb re-analysed the reads in MiXCR, keeping a single row per CDR3 protein. The data contain about 420,000 distinct CDR3 sequences, 65% to 80% of them singletons. The TCR comes from a human donor in good health, serving as a control. Sequenced input: sorted CD4+, CD8+, or CD8+CD57+ T cells (not recorded which) from PBMCs. The V gene is TRBV12-5, the J gene TRBJ1-6; D gene unclear. The CDR3 bases are TGTGCCAGCAGCAAATCAGCGACCCTAGCCAATTCACCCCTCCACTTT. Translating gives CASSKSATLANSPLHF. Variable domain in full (rest from reference TRBV12-5 and TRBJ1-6): DARVTQTPRHKVTEMGQEVTMRCQPILGHNTVFWYRQTMMQGLELLAYFRNRAPLDDSGMPKDRFSAEMPDATLATLKIQPSEPRDSAVYFCASSKSATLANSPLHFGNGTRLTVT.